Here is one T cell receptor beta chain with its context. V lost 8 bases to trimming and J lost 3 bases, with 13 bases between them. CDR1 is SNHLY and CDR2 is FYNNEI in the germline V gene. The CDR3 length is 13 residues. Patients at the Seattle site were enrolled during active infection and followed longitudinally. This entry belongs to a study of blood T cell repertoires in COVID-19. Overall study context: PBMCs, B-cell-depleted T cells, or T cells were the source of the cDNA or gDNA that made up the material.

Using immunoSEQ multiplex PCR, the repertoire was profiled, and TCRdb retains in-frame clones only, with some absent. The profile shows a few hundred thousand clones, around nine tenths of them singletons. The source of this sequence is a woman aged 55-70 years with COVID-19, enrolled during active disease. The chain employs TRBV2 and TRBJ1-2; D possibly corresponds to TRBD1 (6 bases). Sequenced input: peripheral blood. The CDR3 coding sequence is TGTGCCAGCTCGCGGGGGGCGGACTATGGCTACACCTTC. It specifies CASSRGADYGYTF.